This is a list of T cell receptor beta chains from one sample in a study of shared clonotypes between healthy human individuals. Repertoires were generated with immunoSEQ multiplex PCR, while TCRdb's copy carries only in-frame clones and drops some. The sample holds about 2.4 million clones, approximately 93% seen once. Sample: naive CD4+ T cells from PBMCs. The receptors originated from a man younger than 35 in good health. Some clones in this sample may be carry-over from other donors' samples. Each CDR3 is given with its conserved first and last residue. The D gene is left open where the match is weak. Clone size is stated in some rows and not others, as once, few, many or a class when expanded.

CDR3nt: TGTGCCAGCACTGCACTATTAAGCGGGAGGCCGGGCTACAATGAGCAGTTCTTC
CDR3aa: CASTALLSGRPGYNEQFF
d_gene: TRBD2
j_gene: TRBJ2-1
len: 18
abundance: -
v_gene: TRBV28

CDR3nt: TGTGCCAGCAGCTTCTCTGGGACAGATACGCAGTATTTT
CDR3aa: CASSFSGTDTQYF
d_gene: -
j_gene: TRBJ2-3
len: 13
abundance: -
v_gene: TRBV5-4

CDR3nt: TGTGCCAGCAGCCTCTTGCCCTCACCGCCAAATACAGATACGCAGTATTTT
CDR3aa: CASSLLPSPPNTDTQYF
d_gene: -
j_gene: TRBJ2-3
len: 17
abundance: -
v_gene: TRBV7-2

CDR3nt: TGTGCCAGCTCACCGACGGGACCACCAACGGGAGAGCAGTTCTTC
CDR3aa: CASSPTGPPTGEQFF
d_gene: -
j_gene: TRBJ2-1
len: 15
abundance: -
v_gene: TRBV18

CDR3nt: TGCGCCAGCAGCTTAGACGGAAATTCACCCCTCCACTTT
CDR3aa: CASSLDGNSPLHF
d_gene: -
j_gene: TRBJ1-6
len: 13
abundance: -
v_gene: TRBV5-1

CDR3nt: TGCGCCAGCAGCCCTGAGGTTAACGGGGAAGCTTTCTTT
CDR3aa: CASSPEVNGEAFF
d_gene: -
j_gene: TRBJ1-1
len: 13
abundance: -
v_gene: TRBV5-1

CDR3nt: TGCGCCAGCAGCCAGACCCGGGAGCGGATCAATGAGCAGTTCTTC
CDR3aa: CASSQTRERINEQFF
d_gene: -
j_gene: TRBJ2-1
len: 15
abundance: -
v_gene: TRBV4-1

CDR3nt: TGTGCCAGCAGCGCGGGACAGGGGCCCTCTGGGGCCAACGTCCTGACTTTC
CDR3aa: CASSAGQGPSGANVLTF
d_gene: TRBD1
j_gene: TRBJ2-6
len: 17
abundance: -
v_gene: TRBV7-8

CDR3nt: TGTGCCAGCAGTTTAGGGACCCGAGAACTGTTTTTT
CDR3aa: CASSLGTRELFF
d_gene: -
j_gene: TRBJ1-4
len: 12
abundance: -
v_gene: TRBV28

CDR3nt: TGTGCCAGCAGTTCGAGCGGGAGGGGCCCCGAGCAGTACTTC
CDR3aa: CASSSSGRGPEQYF
d_gene: TRBD2
j_gene: TRBJ2-7
len: 14
abundance: -
v_gene: TRBV28

CDR3nt: TGTGCCAGCAGTCGGACAGGGGGAGCCTACGAGCAGTACTTC
CDR3aa: CASSRTGGAYEQYF
d_gene: TRBD1
j_gene: TRBJ2-7
len: 14
abundance: -
v_gene: TRBV27

CDR3nt: TGTGCCAGCAGCAAACAGGGGGCGTCCTATAATTCACCCCTCCACTTT
CDR3aa: CASSKQGASYNSPLHF
d_gene: TRBD1
j_gene: TRBJ1-6
len: 16
abundance: once
v_gene: TRBV7-9

CDR3nt: TGCGCCAGCAGCTTGAGGCAGGGGAACCATACGCAGTATTTT
CDR3aa: CASSLRQGNHTQYF
d_gene: -
j_gene: TRBJ2-3
len: 14
abundance: -
v_gene: TRBV5-1

CDR3nt: TGTGCCAGCAGCCAACGGGACTACAATGAGCAGTTCTTC
CDR3aa: CASSQRDYNEQFF
d_gene: -
j_gene: TRBJ2-1
len: 13
abundance: -
v_gene: TRBV14

CDR3nt: TGTGCCAGCTACGGGACAGGGGGAGTCACTGAAGCTTTCTTT
CDR3aa: CASYGTGGVTEAFF
d_gene: TRBD1
j_gene: TRBJ1-1
len: 14
abundance: -
v_gene: TRBV28

CDR3nt: TGTGCCAGCAGCCCTCAGTTGGGGAATGAGCAGTTCTTC
CDR3aa: CASSPQLGNEQFF
d_gene: -
j_gene: TRBJ2-1
len: 13
abundance: once
v_gene: TRBV11-2

CDR3nt: TGTGCCAGCAGGTCTAGAGGCAGGAGCAATCAGCCCCAGCATTTT
CDR3aa: CASRSRGRSNQPQHF
d_gene: -
j_gene: TRBJ1-5
len: 15
abundance: -
v_gene: TRBV6-1

CDR3nt: TGTGCCAGCAGCTTAGGTGCGGCAGATACGCAGTATTTT
CDR3aa: CASSLGAADTQYF
d_gene: -
j_gene: TRBJ2-3
len: 13
abundance: -
v_gene: TRBV7-9

CDR3nt: TGTGCCAGTAGAGGGACGAAGGGGTGGGACACTGAAGCTTTCTTT
CDR3aa: CASRGTKGWDTEAFF
d_gene: -
j_gene: TRBJ1-1
len: 15
abundance: -
v_gene: TRBV19

CDR3nt: TGTGCCAGCAGCTTAGGGGCAGGGTTGTACAATGAGCAGTTCTTC
CDR3aa: CASSLGAGLYNEQFF
d_gene: -
j_gene: TRBJ2-1
len: 15
abundance: -
v_gene: TRBV7-2

CDR3nt: TGTGCCAGCAGCTTGTTTACCAGCGGGAGTGGTGAGCAGTACTTC
CDR3aa: CASSLFTSGSGEQYF
d_gene: TRBD2
j_gene: TRBJ2-7
len: 15
abundance: -
v_gene: TRBV5-5

CDR3nt: TGTGCCAGCAGTGAAAGAGTCATGAACACTGAAGCTTTCTTT
CDR3aa: CASSERVMNTEAFF
d_gene: -
j_gene: TRBJ1-1
len: 14
abundance: -
v_gene: TRBV6-1